What follows are 14 T cell receptor beta chains derived from one specimen sequenced in a study of cytotoxic CD8 clonotypes in ibrutinib-treated CLL. TCRdb keeps only in-frame clones here, not all; method: immunoSEQ multiplex PCR. The table has 65,000 to 95,000 clones, approximately 86% seen once. Sample: PBMCs, taken before ibrutinib treatment. These receptors all stem from a human donor with chronic lymphocytic leukemia.

V usage is TRBV4-1 and J usage is TRBJ2-1; D is ambiguous. Germline V lookup: CDR1 MGHRA, CDR2 YSYEKL. The CDR3 spans 14 residues. V dropped 1 base and J dropped 0 bases, with 4 bases sitting between them. As DNA, the CDR3 is TGCGCCAGCAGCCAAGGCTTCTCCTACAATGAGCAGTTCTTC. Its protein product is CASSQGFSYNEQFF.

This sequence joins TRBV14 and TRBJ1-3; D unclear. Germline CDR1 reads SGHDN; CDR2 reads FVKESK. The CDR3 sequence is 17 residues long. V was pared by 0 bases and J by 2 bases, with 14 bases between. The CDR3 spells CASSQDLLQVAGNTIYF. CDR3 DNA sequence: TGTGCCAGCAGCCAAGATCTTCTCCAGGTTGCTGGAAACACCATATATTTT. Drawing the rest from reference TRBV14 and TRBJ1-3, the complete variable domain is EAGVTQFPSHSVIEKGQTVTLRCDPISGHDNLYWYRRVMGKEIKFLLHFVKESKQDESGMPNNRFLAERTGGTYSTLKVQPAELEDSGVYFCASSQDLLQVAGNTIYFGEGSWLTVV.

The chain links TRBV5-1 to TRBJ2-3, with D tentatively TRBD2 (6 bases). The CDR3 is made up of 17 amino acids. The germline V and J ends were trimmed by 2 bases and 5 bases, with 21 bases remaining between them. Germline CDR1 SGHRS, CDR2 YFSETQ. CDR3 coding DNA: TGCGCCAGCAGCTTACCGTCATATAGCGGAGGTGTAGATACGCAGTATTTT. It is translated as CASSLPSYSGGVDTQYF.

The V call is TRBV9, the J call TRBJ2-3; the D gene is possibly TRBD2 (6 bases). Germline assignment: CDR1 SGDLS and CDR2 YYNGEE. V was cut by 1 base and J by 0 bases, with 9 bases left in between. CDR3 length: 15 residues. The DNA for the CDR3 is TGTGCCAGCAGCGTACTTAGCGGTAGCACAGATACGCAGTATTTT. The encoded protein is CASSVLSGSTDTQYF. Together with reference TRBV9 and TRBJ2-3, the CDR3 gives the full variable domain: DSGVTQTPKHLITATGQRVTLRCSPRSGDLSVYWYQQSLDQGLQFLIQYYNGEERAKGNILERFSAQQFPDLHSELNLSSLELGDSALYFCASSVLSGSTDTQYFGPGTRLTVL.

The V gene is TRBV19, the J gene TRBJ1-4; possibly TRBD1 for D (6 bases). This CDR3 is built from 14 residues. V was pared by 5 bases and J by 13 bases, with 20 bases between. The V gene's germline CDR1 is LNHDA and CDR2 SQIVND (reference sequence). The CDR3 coding sequence is TGTGCCAGTAGTCCGAACGGACAGTCTGGTGTACTGTTTTTT. Residues: CASSPNGQSGVLFF.

This chain links TRBV4-2 with TRBJ1-2; D gene uncertain. Trimming took off 0 bases at V and 8 bases at J, with 22 bases between the two ends. The CDR3 covers 17 residues. CDR1 is LGHNA and CDR2 is YNFKEQ in the germline V gene. DNA for the CDR3: TGTGCCAGCAGCCAAGATCGTGTTCATAGGGCGCAGTCGGGCTACACCTTC. It yields the protein CASSQDRVHRAQSGYTF.

This chain joins TRBV5-1 and TRBJ2-7; the D gene is possibly TRBD1 (5 bases). There are 15 residues in the CDR3. With 3 bases removed from V and 3 bases from J, the gap between germline ends came to 16 bases. The V gene's germline CDR1 is SGHRS and CDR2 YFSETQ. The CDR3 loop is CASSSYDSPGYEQYF. In DNA, the CDR3 is TGCGCCAGCAGCTCTTACGACAGTCCAGGCTACGAGCAGTACTTC.

The rearrangement uses TRBV27 and TRBJ2-2, with TRBD2 matching over 15 bases. The CDR3 covers 18 residues. The V segment lost 8 bases and the J segment 0 bases; nucleotides outside the gene matches: 7. CDR1 is MNHEY and CDR2 is SMNVEV in the germline V gene (reference sequence). CDR3 bases: TGTGCCAGCGGCCCGGGACTAGCGGGGGGCGCGAACACCGGGGAGCTGTTTTTT. Translating it yields CASGPGLAGGANTGELFF.

J is TRBJ2-7 and V is TRBV5-8, with 9 bases fitting TRBD1. CDR1 is SGHTS and CDR2 is YDEGEE in the germline V gene. This CDR3 spans 14 amino acids. Trimming at V came to 4 bases and at J to 2 bases, leaving 4 bases not matched to a gene. The CDR3 DNA follows: TGTGCCAGCAGCAACAGACAGGGGGCCTACGAGCAGTACTTC. It yields the protein CASSNRQGAYEQYF.

The rearrangement joins TRBV19 to TRBJ1-2; 7 nucleotides align to TRBD1. Germline V gene sequence: CDR1 LNHDA, CDR2 SQIVND (reference sequence). After removal of 5 bases from V and 4 bases from J, the junction contained 13 bases not matched to a gene. This CDR3 contains 16 residues. As DNA, the CDR3 is TGTGCCAGTAGTGCCCGATCCGCAGGGGGACCCTATGGCTACACCTTC. Protein: CASSARSAGGPYGYTF.

The CDR3 DNA follows: TGCGCCAGCAGACGGGACAGGGATGGCTACACCTTC. Its translation is CASRRDRDGYTF. J is TRBJ1-2 and V is TRBV23-1; 9 positions match TRBD1. TRBV23-1 is sorted into the ORF group, with uncertain function. Unmatched junction bases numbered 2, after V lost 6 bases and J lost 6 bases. The CDR3 length is 12 residues.

J is TRBJ2-1 and V is TRBV11-3, with TRBD2 identical over 9 bases. Trimming took 9 bases from V and 7 from J; bases not matched to a gene: 7. CDR3 length: 13 residues. The germline V gene encodes CDR1 SGHNT and CDR2 YENEEA. This CDR3 reads CASSGSSRNEQFF. CDR3 bases: TGTGCCAGTAGCGGGAGTTCTAGAAATGAGCAGTTCTTC.

The chain recombines TRBV28 with TRBJ2-6, with D perhaps matching TRBD1 (5 bases). CDR1 and CDR2 from the germline V gene are MDHEN and SYDVKM. Trimming took 10 bases from V and 2 from J, leaving 15 bases between them. CDR3 length: 15 residues. CDR3 residues: CATRLQGAGANVLTF. In DNA, the CDR3 is TGTGCCACCCGGCTCCAAGGGGCTGGGGCCAACGTCCTGACTTTC.

In its sample, this clone was seen a few times. V gene TRBV29-1 combines with J gene TRBJ2-7; D remains unclear. Trimming left V 0 bases short and J 6 bases short, with 9 bases between. Germline values: CDR1 SQVTM, CDR2 ANQGSEA. The CDR3 loop spans 12 amino acids. In nucleotides, the CDR3 is TGCAGCGTTGAAGATCTTATGGGCGAGCAGTACTTC. Residues: CSVEDLMGEQYF.